These T cell receptor beta chains were read from a single sample in a study of T-cell reconstitution after alpha-beta-depleted transplantation in children. One entry per CDR3 protein, called by TCRdb with MiXCR from the PCR reads. Altogether about 540,000 distinct CDR3 sequences are present, about a sixth being singletons, with the ten largest covering 2.5% to 3.5%. The sequencing here drew on PBMCs from the stem cell graft donor, taken from the stem cell graft. The receptors stem from a human donor who donated a stem cell graft to a child with acute lymphoblastic leukemia. The CDR3 runs from the conserved cysteine through the conserved F or W. D genes are given only for firm matches. Where a row states a size, it is once, few, many or the class of an expanded clone; other rows omit it.

NA 16 NA TRBJ1-1 TRBV27 TGTGCCAGCAGTTTAAACGGGCGGCAGCGGAACACTGAAGCTTTCTTT CASSLNGRQRNTEAFF
NA 13 NA TRBJ1-1 TRBV9 TGTGCCAGCAGCGTATGGACCTCAAGTGAAGCTTTCTTT CASSVWTSSEAFF
few 15 TRBD1 TRBJ2-3 TRBV24-1 TGTGCCACCCGTGAGTCAGGACAGGGAGCAGATACGCAGTATTTT CATRESGQGADTQYF
few 16 NA TRBJ2-1 TRBV27 TGTGCCAGCAGTTCCGTTCAGGGACTCTCCTACAATGAGCAGTTCTTC CASSSVQGLSYNEQFF
NA 17 TRBD2 TRBJ2-4 TRBV4-1 TGCGCCAGCAGCCGGCCGACTAGCGGGAGAGCCAAAAACATTCAGTACTTC CASSRPTSGRAKNIQYF
NA 19 TRBD2 TRBJ2-1 TRBV5-1 TGCGCCAGCAGCTTTACCAACCTTAAGCGGGAGGGACGTTACAATGAGCAGTTCTTC CASSFTNLKREGRYNEQFF
few 13 TRBD1 TRBJ1-1 TRBV27 TGTGCCAGCAGCGACAGGGAAAGCACTGAAGCTTTCTTT CASSDRESTEAFF
NA 11 NA TRBJ2-5 TRBV12-3/TRBV12-4 TGTGCCAGCAAGGGGGAAGAGACCCAGTACTTC CASKGEETQYF
few 14 TRBD1 TRBJ2-5 TRBV24-1 TGTGCCACCCAAGGACAGGGAGGAGGAGAGACCCAGTACTTC CATQGQGGGETQYF
NA 16 NA TRBJ2-1 TRBV4-2 TGTGCCAGCAGCCTACAGAGCGGAACAACCTTCAATGAGCAGTTCTTC CASSLQSGTTFNEQFF
few 13 NA TRBJ1-2 TRBV7-8 TGTGCCAGCAGCTTAATGTCGGACTATGGCTACACCTTC CASSLMSDYGYTF
NA 12 NA TRBJ1-1 TRBV20-1 TGCAGTGCTAGACAGAGAAACACTGAAGCTTTCTTT CSARQRNTEAFF
NA 12 NA TRBJ2-1 TRBV20-1 TGCAGTGCGGCAAGACAGTCCAATGAGCAGTTCTTC CSAARQSNEQFF
few 13 TRBD2 TRBJ2-1 TRBV10-3 TGTGCCACGGGCGGGAGTACCTACAATGAGCAGTTCTTC CATGGSTYNEQFF
few 16 TRBD1 TRBJ1-4 TRBV20-1 TGCAGTGCATCGGACAGGGGGCTGCAAACTAATGAAAAACTGTTTTTT CSASDRGLQTNEKLFF
few 15 NA TRBJ2-2 TRBV12-3/TRBV12-4 TGTGCCAGCAGTGTCGCAGGACTCCGAACCGGGGAGCTGTTTTTT CASSVAGLRTGELFF
many 15 NA TRBJ2-2 TRBV6-4 TGTGCCAGCAGTGACACGCTAGCCGAGGCCGGGGAGCTGTTTTTT CASSDTLAEAGELFF
few 17 TRBD2 TRBJ2-7 TRBV20-1 TGCAGTGCTAGAGACCTAGCGGGAGTTACCCCTCTCTACGAGCAGTACTTC CSARDLAGVTPLYEQYF
many 15 NA TRBJ1-1 TRBV7-9 TGTGCCAGCAGCTTAATCTCCCTCATGAACACTGAAGCTTTCTTT CASSLISLMNTEAFF
few 15 TRBD1 TRBJ2-1 TRBV3-1 TGTGCCAGCTCTACACGGGGACAGGGGGTCAATGAGCAGTTCTTC CASSTRGQGVNEQFF
NA 11 NA TRBJ2-7 TRBV3-1 TGTGCCAGCAGCCAAGGTAGCGGGCAGTACTTC CASSQGSGQYF
NA 17 TRBD2 TRBJ2-5 TRBV7-2 TGTGCCAGCAGCTGGCGGGGGGGTCCCCCCTCACAAGAGACCCAGTACTTC CASSWRGGPPSQETQYF
few 13 NA TRBJ2-3 TRBV12-3/TRBV12-4 TGTGCCAGCAGTTTAGCGCTGAAATATACGCAGTATTTT CASSLALKYTQYF
NA 12 NA TRBJ2-1 TRBV6-1 TGTGCCAGCAGTTGGGCGGACAATGAGCAGTTCTTC CASSWADNEQFF
NA 18 TRBD2 TRBJ2-3 TRBV19 TGTGCCAGTAGTTCCCTCTCTAAGACTAGCGGGAGCACAGATACGCAGTATTTT CASSSLSKTSGSTDTQYF
many 19 NA TRBJ1-6 TRBV4-1 TGCGCCAGCAGCCAAGACCCAGCCGGGGCCGTAACCTATAATTCACCCCTCCACTTT CASSQDPAGAVTYNSPLHF
NA 14 NA TRBJ2-7 TRBV5-1 TGCGCCAGCAGCTTGTCCGGGATTACCTACGAGCAGTACTTC CASSLSGITYEQYF
NA 14 TRBD1 TRBJ2-7 TRBV5-6 TGTGCCAGCACACTGACAGGGTCAAAAAACGAGCAGTACTTC CASTLTGSKNEQYF
few 19 NA TRBJ2-3 TRBV10-3 TGTGCCATCAGCGATGTTGAATTTGAGCTCGGCGGACCCACAGATACGCAGTATTTT CAISDVEFELGGPTDTQYF
NA 14 NA TRBJ2-7 TRBV2 TGTGCCAGCAGCGACAGACCGAGCTCCTACGAGCAGTACTTC CASSDRPSSYEQYF
NA 14 TRBD1 TRBJ1-1 TRBV20-1 TGCAGTGCTAGAGCCCCGGACAGGGGAACTGAAGCTTTCTTT CSARAPDRGTEAFF
few 18 NA TRBJ2-5 TRBV6-1 TGTGCCAGCAGTCCCCAAAGGGGGGGAGGCGGACGACTCTCTTCTTCGGCCTTC CASSPQRGGGGRLSSSAF
NA 16 NA TRBJ1-1 TRBV7-2 TGTGCCAGCAGCTTAGCTTCCTGGAGACAGAACACTGAAGCTTTCTTT CASSLASWRQNTEAFF
NA 16 TRBD1 TRBJ2-2 TRBV20-1 TGCAGTGCTCCGAGGGGGACAGGGGGAGAAACCGGGGAGCTGTTTTTT CSAPRGTGGETGELFF
NA 12 NA TRBJ2-1 TRBV7-8 TGTGCCAGCAGCTTAACGGGGAGTGAGCAGTTCTTC CASSLTGSEQFF
few 12 NA TRBJ2-3 TRBV30 TGTGCCTGGGGAGACAGCACAGATACGCAGTATTTT CAWGDSTDTQYF
NA 13 TRBD1 TRBJ2-7 TRBV11-1 TGTGCCAGCAGGGACAGGGGGGCCTACGAGCAGTACTTC CASRDRGAYEQYF
NA 16 NA TRBJ1-1 TRBV4-1 TGCGCCAGCAGCCAAGATGCTCGACGGGTCAGCACTGAAGCTTTCTTT CASSQDARRVSTEAFF
few 13 NA TRBJ2-6 TRBV5-6 TGTGCCAGCAGAGTGCCTGGGGCCAACGTCCTGACTTTC CASRVPGANVLTF
few 15 TRBD2 TRBJ2-3 TRBV7-6 TGTGCCAGCACAAGACTAGCGGGATCGACAGATACGCAGTATTTT CASTRLAGSTDTQYF
NA 14 NA TRBJ2-5 TRBV12-3/TRBV12-4 TGTGCCAGCAGTTTACTGCGGACCAGAGAGACCCAGTACTTC CASSLLRTRETQYF
few 10 NA TRBJ1-1 TRBV29-1 TGCAGCGTTGTGGCCGCTGAAGCTTTCTTT CSVVAAEAFF
few 13 TRBD2 TRBJ2-1 TRBV9 TGTGCCAGCAGCGTGTTAGCGGGAGGGGAGCAGTTCTTC CASSVLAGGEQFF
few 13 NA TRBJ2-7 TRBV6-5 TGTGCCAGCAGTTACTGGGGTCCCTACGAGCAGTACTTC CASSYWGPYEQYF
NA 15 NA TRBJ2-1 TRBV6-5 TGTGCCAGCAGTTTACTAGCTCCAATTTACAATGAGCAGTTCTTC CASSLLAPIYNEQFF
NA 18 NA TRBJ2-2 TRBV6-4 TGTGCCAGCAGTGACTCTCTAGCGGAGGGGGGGAACACCGGGGAGCTGTTTTTT CASSDSLAEGGNTGELFF
few 12 NA TRBJ2-3 TRBV12-3/TRBV12-4 TGTGCCAGCAGTTTATTCGGGAATACGCAGTATTTT CASSLFGNTQYF
once 16 TRBD2 TRBJ2-1 TRBV6-5 TGTGCCAGCAGTTACTCGGTAGCGGGAGGGCTGAATGAGCAGTTCTTC CASSYSVAGGLNEQFF
NA 19 NA TRBJ1-1 TRBV5-1 TGCGCCAGCAGCTCCCCCAGAAGGGGAATAAAGGGCGTCGGGACTGAAGCTTTCTTT CASSSPRRGIKGVGTEAFF
NA 11 NA TRBJ2-2 TRBV29-1 TGCAGCGTGGGGTGGTCCGGGGAGCTGTTTTTT CSVGWSGELFF
few 16 NA TRBJ1-3 TRBV7-9 TGTGCCAGCAGCTACGATGGGGGTGGAACTGGAAACACCATATATTTT CASSYDGGGTGNTIYF
few 15 TRBD1 TRBJ1-1 TRBV9 TGTGCCAGCAGCGTGGAGTGGCAGGGGGCCACTGAAGCTTTCTTT CASSVEWQGATEAFF
NA 16 NA TRBJ2-2 TRBV7-9 TGTGCCAGCAGCTTGGTACTCCGGGGGAATCCCGGGGAGCTGTTTTTT CASSLVLRGNPGELFF
few 18 TRBD2 TRBJ2-7 TRBV11-1 TGTGCCAGCAGCTCCCCTGACTCTAGCGGGAGGGCTCCCCACGAGCAGTACTTC CASSSPDSSGRAPHEQYF
few 17 TRBD1 TRBJ2-6 TRBV7-9 TGTGCCAGCAGCTCCGGGACAGGGCTACCTGGGGCCAACGTCCTGACTTTC CASSSGTGLPGANVLTF
NA 14 NA TRBJ2-7 TRBV5-1 TGCGCCAGCACCCTCGGGGGGCCCTCATACGAGCAGTACTTC CASTLGGPSYEQYF
NA 14 NA TRBJ2-2 TRBV18 TGTGCCAGCTCACCCTACCCGAACACCGGGGAGCTGTTTTTT CASSPYPNTGELFF
NA 15 NA TRBJ2-2 TRBV7-8 TGTGCCAGCAGCTTAGAGGTTCGACCCACCGGGGAGCTGTTTTTT CASSLEVRPTGELFF